Below, 21 T cell receptor beta chains from the same sample are listed, as sequenced in a study of T-cell memory formation after mild COVID-19 (dated by TCRdb to about 2021). Library method: 5' RACE. The sequencer listed for this sample is Illumina NovaSeq 6000. TCRdb's own reprocessing of the public reads used fastp at Q25 and MiXCR and kept productive beta chains. Duplicate CDR3 protein sequences are folded into a single record with the most common DNA and genes. The sample table shows 550,000 to 600,000 distinct CDR3 sequences, and less than 25% are seen once. In total, the top ten clones hold under 8.5% of the sample. The sequenced sample was PBMCs or a T cell subset sorted from them (not recorded which). The receptor set was obtained from an adult woman who had mild COVID-19 (a few samples of this study predate the infection). The sample titles of this study are shuffled in the database, so cell type and time point are left out; the donor was told from shared clones.

V usage is TRBV5-1 and J usage is TRBJ1-3; a weak D match, TRBD1 (6 bases). There are 16 residues in the CDR3. V was shortened by 0 bases and J by 2 bases, with 12 bases between the two germline ends. CDR1 and CDR2 from the germline V gene are SGHRS and YFSETQ. The CDR3 loop is CASSLVVQGAGNTIYF. For the CDR3, the DNA is TGCGCCAGCAGCTTGGTCGTACAGGGAGCTGGAAACACCATATATTTT.

The V call is TRBV15, the J call TRBJ2-3; no firm D call. Germline assignment: CDR1 LNHNV and CDR2 YYDKDF (reference sequence). CDR3 length: 16 residues. Between the trimmed V and J ends, which lost 5 bases and 3 bases, there was a span of 18 bases. The CDR3 loop reads CATSATRQAWTDTQYF. CDR3 nucleotide sequence: TGTGCCACCAGCGCCACCCGGCAGGCGTGGACAGATACGCAGTATTTT. Based on the CDR3 plus reference TRBV15 and TRBJ2-3, the full variable domain is DAMVIQNPRYQVTQFGKPVTLSCSQTLNHNVMYWYQQKSSQAPKLLFHYYDKDFNNEADTPDNFQSRRPNTSFCFLDIRSPGLGDTAMYLCATSATRQAWTDTQYFGPGTRLTVL.

Only a few counts were recorded for this clonotype. The chain uses TRBV20-1 and TRBJ2-6, with D possibly TRBD1 on 5 matching bases. The ends were cut back, 7 bases at V and 2 bases at J, with 12 bases in the middle. CDR1 DFQATT and CDR2 SNEGSKA come from the germline V gene (reference sequence). The CDR3 totals 14 residues. CDR3 protein: CSVGRGAGANVLTF. The CDR3 nucleotides are TGCAGTGTGGGAAGGGGTGCTGGGGCCAACGTCCTGACTTTC.

This clonotype was detected a few times. The chain links TRBV5-1 to TRBJ2-7; D might be TRBD2 (5 bases). CDR1 and CDR2 (germline): SGHRS, YFSETQ. This CDR3 has 14 amino acids. The ends were cut back, 4 bases at V and 0 bases at J, with 11 bases in the middle. The CDR3 coding sequence is TGCGCCAGCAGCGCGGCGGGTAACTCCTACGAGCAGTACTTC. This codes for CASSAAGNSYEQYF.

This chain joins TRBV5-5 and TRBJ2-5; D might be TRBD2 (5 bases). Trimming left V 0 bases short and J 1 base short, with 16 bases between. CDR1 SGHKS and CDR2 YYEKEE come from the germline V gene (reference sequence). The CDR3 is made up of 17 amino acids. CDR3 in amino acids: CASSLAGIHSSQETQYF. CDR3 sequence (DNA): TGTGCCAGCAGCTTGGCGGGGATCCATTCGTCCCAAGAGACCCAGTACTTC.

There are a few counts of this clonotype. The chain combines TRBV7-6 with TRBJ2-1; TRBD1 matches at 7 bases. The trim removed 5 bases at V and 4 bases at J, leaving 2 bases unmatched. CDR1 is SGHVS and CDR2 is FNYEAQ in the germline V gene. This CDR3 is built from 13 residues. The CDR3 here is CASSGQVYNEQFF. The CDR3 DNA sequence: TGTGCCAGCAGCGGACAGGTTTACAATGAGCAGTTCTTC.

The J gene is TRBJ2-7, the V gene TRBV5-1, with D perhaps matching TRBD2 (5 bases). Germline loops: CDR1 SGHRS, CDR2 YFSETQ. This CDR3 is built from 16 residues. Trimming cost V 0 bases and J 0 bases, with 13 bases left between them. CDR3 sequence (DNA): TGCGCCAGCAGCTTGGGCCCCCAGCGGAGCTCCTACGAGCAGTACTTC. Translating gives CASSLGPQRSSYEQYF.

This clonotype was detected only a few times. The chain is built from TRBV9 and TRBJ2-7; perhaps TRBD2 as D (5 bases). The CDR3 extends over 15 amino acids. The V and J ends lost 7 bases and 2 bases respectively, with 19 bases between them. CDR1 SGDLS and CDR2 YYNGEE come from the germline V gene. The CDR3 nucleotides read TGTGCCAGCGGCAGCGGAAGGGCCGCTCCCTACGAGCAGTACTTC. Its protein is CASGSGRAAPYEQYF.

The V gene is TRBV29-1, the J gene TRBJ2-1, with D possibly matching TRBD1 (5 bases). The CDR3 has 14 residues. Germline lookup yields CDR1 SQVTM and CDR2 ANQGSEA. V was clipped by 1 base and J by 0 bases, with 7 bases between them. CDR3 protein: CSVEGQTSYNEQFF. CDR3 nucleotide sequence: TGCAGCGTTGAAGGACAGACCTCCTACAATGAGCAGTTCTTC.

This clonotype came up a few times. This chain connects TRBV12-3 or TRBV12-4 to TRBJ1-2, with D hard to call. The CDR3 has 12 residues. V was clipped by 6 bases and J by 3 bases, with 8 bases between them. Written as DNA, the CDR3 is TGTGCCAGCAGCCGGAGTTACTATGGCTACACCTTC. Translated, it gives CASSRSYYGYTF.

This clonotype showed up many times. This chain joins TRBV12-3 or TRBV12-4 and TRBJ2-5; 7 bases are shared with TRBD1. The CDR3 sequence is 13 residues long. Unmatched junction bases numbered 7, after V lost 6 bases and J lost 6 bases. For the CDR3, the DNA is TGTGCCAGCAGATCAACAGGGGAAAAGACCCAGTACTTC. The encoded protein is CASRSTGEKTQYF.

This clonotype was detected only a few times. The chain combines TRBV5-1 with TRBJ1-1; no clear D gene. Trimming took off 1 base at V and 0 bases at J, with 7 bases between the two ends. Germline CDR1 and CDR2: SGHRS and YFSETQ. The CDR3 consists of 14 residues. The CDR3 protein is CASSLTRMNTEAFF. Written as DNA, the CDR3 is TGCGCCAGCAGCTTGACCCGGATGAACACTGAAGCTTTCTTT.

The chain employs TRBV7-2 and TRBJ2-3, with D hard to call. V dropped 3 bases and J dropped 1 base, with 8 bases sitting between them. The CDR3 runs to 14 residues. Per germline, CDR1 SGHTA and CDR2 FQGNSA. CDR3 residues: CASSFLVGTDTQYF. CDR3 in DNA: TGTGCCAGCAGCTTTTTAGTGGGCACAGATACGCAGTATTTT.

The chain uses TRBV13 and TRBJ2-7; D is unresolved. This CDR3 region has 14 residues. V gave up 4 bases and J gave up 5 bases, with 15 bases separating them. Germline V gives CDR1 PRHDT, CDR2 FYEKMQ (reference sequence). The CDR3 nucleotides read TGTGCCAGCAGCTCCGAGTGGCGCCGGAACGAGCAGTACTTC. Amino acid sequence: CASSSEWRRNEQYF.

In its sample, this clonotype was seen many times. The V call is TRBV7-8, the J call TRBJ2-4; possibly TRBD1 for D (6 bases). The CDR3 totals 17 residues. Germline V gives CDR1 SGHVS, CDR2 FQNEAQ. Trimming cost V 5 bases and J 0 bases, with 17 bases left between them. CDR3 DNA sequence: TGTGCCAGCAGCGTGGGGTACGGACAGCTAGCCAAAAACATTCAGTACTTC. Its translation is CASSVGYGQLAKNIQYF. The whole variable domain, filled in from reference TRBV7-8 and TRBJ2-4, reads GAGVSQSPRYKVAKRGQDVALRCDPISGHVSLFWYQQALGQGPEFLTYFQNEAQLDKSGLPSDRFFAERPEGSVSTLKIQRTQQEDSAVYLCASSVGYGQLAKNIQYFGAGTRLSVL.

The chain carries TRBV4-2 and TRBJ2-7, with a weak D call TRBD2 (6 bases). CDR1 is LGHNA and CDR2 is YNFKEQ in the germline V gene. Trimming removed 1 base from V and 6 bases from J, with 19 bases in between. CDR3 size: 16 residues. The DNA for the CDR3 is TGTGCCAGCAGCCAAGCCGGCGGGGCGGGCTATGCCGAGCAGTACTTC. It yields the protein CASSQAGGAGYAEQYF.

The V call is TRBV20-1, the J call TRBJ1-5; D remains ambiguous. The CDR3 contains 13 residues. Per germline, CDR1 DFQATT and CDR2 SNEGSKA (reference sequence). Trimming pared 3 bases from V and 9 bases from J, leaving 15 bases between. The CDR3 sequence is CSARAGSSGPQHF. CDR3 in DNA: TGCAGTGCTAGGGCCGGATCCAGCGGGCCCCAGCATTTT.

The sample holds a few counts of this clonotype. The chain is built from TRBV7-2 and TRBJ2-1; 8 nucleotides align to TRBD1. The CDR3 sequence is 15 residues long. Germline CDR1 and CDR2: SGHTA and FQGNSA. With 3 bases clipped from V and 7 bases from J, the junction kept 8 bases outside the gene matches. The CDR3 loop is CASSFQGQGVNEQFF. In DNA, the CDR3 is TGTGCCAGCAGCTTTCAAGGACAGGGAGTAAATGAGCAGTTCTTC.

This clonotype was seen more than once but under ten times. A read error may account for a junction end that differs from germline. The chain links TRBV4-1 to TRBJ1-2; a weak D match, TRBD1 (6 bases). CDR3 length: 17 residues. Germline V gives CDR1 MGHRA, CDR2 YSYEKL. The CDR3 spells CVSSQDWDNLPNYGYTF. For the CDR3, the DNA is TGCGTCAGCAGCCAAGATTGGGACAACCTCCCCAACTATGGCTACACCTTC.

The sample holds a few counts of this clonotype. The chain is built from TRBV6-5 and TRBJ1-1; D gene uncertain. Trimming left V 7 bases short and J 1 base short, with 10 bases between. The CDR3 is 13 amino acids. Germline lookup yields CDR1 MNHEY and CDR2 SVGAGI. The CDR3 DNA follows: TGTGCCAGCACCCCCGGCGGGAACACTGAAGCTTTCTTT. Residues: CASTPGGNTEAFF.

The chain uses TRBV9 and TRBJ2-5; D not resolved. The V gene's germline CDR1 is SGDLS and CDR2 YYNGEE. The CDR3 consists of 15 residues. The V and J ends lost 0 bases and 5 bases respectively, with 14 bases between them. This chain's CDR3 is CASSVVGSWMETQYF. CDR3 nucleotides: TGTGCCAGCAGCGTAGTGGGCAGCTGGATGGAGACCCAGTACTTC. Filled out from reference TRBV9 and TRBJ2-5, the complete variable domain reads DSGVTQTPKHLITATGQRVTLRCSPRSGDLSVYWYQQSLDQGLQFLIQYYNGEERAKGNILERFSAQQFPDLHSELNLSSLELGDSALYFCASSVVGSWMETQYFGPGTRLLVL.